The present TCR beta chain was sequenced within a study of blood T cells in healthy people across ages. PCR was performed a second time for about 6 to 11 cycles using a sample-barcoded 5' primer and a J-beta primer mix. MiXCR, applied by TCRdb to the 5' RACE reads, yields one record per CDR3 protein. The data contain around 1,500,000 distinct CDR3 sequences, 42% of them singletons. The CDR3 totals 16 residues. V shed 6 bases and J 4 bases; nucleotides not matched to a gene: 14. Germline CDR1 DFQATT, CDR2 SNEGSKA (reference sequence). This clonotype was detected ten times or more. The TCR comes from a woman aged 18-29 years in good health. The chain joins TRBV20-1 to TRBJ2-1; 8 bases are shared with TRBD2. What was sequenced was blood. The CDR3 DNA is TGCAGTGCCCTCGGTCTAGCGGGCACTTCATACAATGAGCAGTTCTTC. Translating gives CSALGLAGTSYNEQFF.